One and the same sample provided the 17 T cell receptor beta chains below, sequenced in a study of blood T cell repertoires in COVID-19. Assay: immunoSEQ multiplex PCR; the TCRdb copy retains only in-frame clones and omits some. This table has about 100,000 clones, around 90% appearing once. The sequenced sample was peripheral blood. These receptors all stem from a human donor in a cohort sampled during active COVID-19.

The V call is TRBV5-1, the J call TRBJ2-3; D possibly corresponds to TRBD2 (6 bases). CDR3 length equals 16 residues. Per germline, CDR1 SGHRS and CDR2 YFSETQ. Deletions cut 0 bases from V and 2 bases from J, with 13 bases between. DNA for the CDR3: TGCGCCAGCAGCTTGGCGGCGGGGATAAACACAGATACGCAGTATTTT. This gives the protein CASSLAAGINTDTQYF.

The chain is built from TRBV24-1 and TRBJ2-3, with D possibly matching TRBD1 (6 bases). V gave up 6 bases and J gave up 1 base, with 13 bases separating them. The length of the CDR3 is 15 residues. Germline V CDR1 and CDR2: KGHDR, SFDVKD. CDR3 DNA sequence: TGTGCCACCAGTCTTGGGGGCGCGGGCACAGATACGCAGTATTTT. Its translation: CATSLGGAGTDTQYF.

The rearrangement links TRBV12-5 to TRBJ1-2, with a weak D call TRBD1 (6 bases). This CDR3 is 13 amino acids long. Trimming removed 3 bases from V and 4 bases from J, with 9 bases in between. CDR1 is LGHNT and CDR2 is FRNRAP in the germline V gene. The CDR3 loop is CASGLGQLYGYTF. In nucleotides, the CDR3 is TGTGCTAGTGGTTTAGGACAGCTCTATGGCTACACCTTC. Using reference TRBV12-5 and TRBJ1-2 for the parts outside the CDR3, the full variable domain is DARVTQTPRHKVTEMGQEVTMRCQPILGHNTVFWYRQTMMQGLELLAYFRNRAPLDDSGMPKDRFSAEMPDATLATLKIQPSEPRDSAVYFCASGLGQLYGYTFGSGTRLTVV.

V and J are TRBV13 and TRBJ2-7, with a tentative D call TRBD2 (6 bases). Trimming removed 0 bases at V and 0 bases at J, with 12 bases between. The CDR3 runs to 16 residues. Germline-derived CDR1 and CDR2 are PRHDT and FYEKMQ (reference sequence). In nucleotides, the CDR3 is TGTGCCAGCAGCTTAGGCCATGGGAGGATCTCCTACGAGCAGTACTTC. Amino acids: CASSLGHGRISYEQYF.

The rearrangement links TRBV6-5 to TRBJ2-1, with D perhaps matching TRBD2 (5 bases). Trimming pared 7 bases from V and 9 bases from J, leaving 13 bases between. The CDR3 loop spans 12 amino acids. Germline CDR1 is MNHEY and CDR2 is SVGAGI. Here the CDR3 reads CASTRQGSEQFF. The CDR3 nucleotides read TGTGCCAGCACCAGACAAGGGAGTGAGCAGTTCTTC.

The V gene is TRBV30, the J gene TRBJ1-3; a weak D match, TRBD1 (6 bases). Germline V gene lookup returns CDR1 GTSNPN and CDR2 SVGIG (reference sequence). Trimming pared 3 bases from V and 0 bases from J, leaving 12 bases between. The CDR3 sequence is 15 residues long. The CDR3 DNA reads TGTGCCTGGAGAGGGGGAGCTAGCTCTGGAAACACCATATATTTT. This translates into CAWRGGASSGNTIYF.

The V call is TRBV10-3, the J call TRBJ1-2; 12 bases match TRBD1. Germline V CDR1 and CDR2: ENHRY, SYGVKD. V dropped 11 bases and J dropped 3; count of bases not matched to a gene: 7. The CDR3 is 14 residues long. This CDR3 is CASGTGGLDYGYTF. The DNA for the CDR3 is TGTGCCTCCGGGACAGGGGGCCTCGACTATGGCTACACCTTC.

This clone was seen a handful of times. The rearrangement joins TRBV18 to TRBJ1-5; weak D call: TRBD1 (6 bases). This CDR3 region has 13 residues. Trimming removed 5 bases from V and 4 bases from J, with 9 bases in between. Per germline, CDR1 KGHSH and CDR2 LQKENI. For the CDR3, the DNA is TGTGCCAGCTCAGCAGACAGGAATCAGCCCCAGCATTTT. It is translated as CASSADRNQPQHF.

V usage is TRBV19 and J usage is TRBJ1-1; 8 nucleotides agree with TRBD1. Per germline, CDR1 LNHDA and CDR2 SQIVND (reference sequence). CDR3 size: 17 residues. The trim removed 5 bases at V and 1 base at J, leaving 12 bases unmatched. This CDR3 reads CASSAFPGTGSNTEAFF. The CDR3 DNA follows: TGTGCCAGTAGTGCATTCCCCGGGACAGGATCGAACACTGAAGCTTTCTTT.

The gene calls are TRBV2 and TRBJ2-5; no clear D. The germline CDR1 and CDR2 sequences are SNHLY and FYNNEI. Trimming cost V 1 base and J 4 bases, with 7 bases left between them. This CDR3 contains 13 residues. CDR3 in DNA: TGTGCCAGCAGTGAAGATCTCGGAGAGACCCAGTACTTC. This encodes CASSEDLGETQYF.

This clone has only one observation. The CDR3 reads CAISTGTGRNYGYTF. CDR3 nucleotide sequence: TGTGCCATCAGTACCGGGACTGGCAGAAACTATGGCTACACCTTC. V usage is TRBV10-3 and J usage is TRBJ1-2, with TRBD1 as a possible D gene (5 bases). Per germline, CDR1 ENHRY and CDR2 SYGVKD. The CDR3 is made up of 15 amino acids. Trimming took 5 bases from V and 2 from J, leaving 15 bases between them.

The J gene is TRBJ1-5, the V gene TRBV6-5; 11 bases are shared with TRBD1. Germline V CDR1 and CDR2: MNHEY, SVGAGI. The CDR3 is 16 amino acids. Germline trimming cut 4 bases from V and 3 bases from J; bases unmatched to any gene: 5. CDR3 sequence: CASSFWTGGDNQPQHF. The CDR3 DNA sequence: TGTGCCAGCAGTTTCTGGACAGGGGGCGACAATCAGCCCCAGCATTTT.

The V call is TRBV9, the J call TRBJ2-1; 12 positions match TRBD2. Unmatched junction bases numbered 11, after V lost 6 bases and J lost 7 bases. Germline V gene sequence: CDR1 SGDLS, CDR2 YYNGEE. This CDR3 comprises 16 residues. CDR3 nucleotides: TGTGCCAGCACCATCGGGGCTAGCGGGGGGGCGAATGAGCAGTTCTTC. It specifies CASTIGASGGANEQFF. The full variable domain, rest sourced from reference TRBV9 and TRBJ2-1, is DSGVTQTPKHLITATGQRVTLRCSPRSGDLSVYWYQQSLDQGLQFLIQYYNGEERAKGNILERFSAQQFPDLHSELNLSSLELGDSALYFCASTIGASGGANEQFFGPGTRLTVL.

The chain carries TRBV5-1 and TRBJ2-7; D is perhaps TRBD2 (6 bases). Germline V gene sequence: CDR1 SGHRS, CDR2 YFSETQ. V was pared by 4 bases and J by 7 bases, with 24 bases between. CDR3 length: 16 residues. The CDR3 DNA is TGCGCCAGCAGCCGAACGTCCGGGAGAACTCTTACGGAGCAGTACTTC. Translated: CASSRTSGRTLTEQYF.

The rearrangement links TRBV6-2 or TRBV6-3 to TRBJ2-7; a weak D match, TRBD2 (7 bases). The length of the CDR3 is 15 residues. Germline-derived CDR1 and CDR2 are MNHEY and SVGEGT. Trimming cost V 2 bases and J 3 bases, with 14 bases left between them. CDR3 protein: CASSYPSGGGYEQYF. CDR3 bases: TGTGCCAGCAGTTACCCTAGCGGAGGGGGCTACGAGCAGTACTTC.

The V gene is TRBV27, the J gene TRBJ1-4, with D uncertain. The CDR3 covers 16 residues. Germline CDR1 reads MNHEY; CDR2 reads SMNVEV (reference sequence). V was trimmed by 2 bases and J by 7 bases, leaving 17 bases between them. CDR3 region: CASSLRGVSNGEKLFF. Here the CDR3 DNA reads TGTGCCAGCAGTTTACGGGGTGTGTCAAACGGTGAAAAACTGTTTTTT.

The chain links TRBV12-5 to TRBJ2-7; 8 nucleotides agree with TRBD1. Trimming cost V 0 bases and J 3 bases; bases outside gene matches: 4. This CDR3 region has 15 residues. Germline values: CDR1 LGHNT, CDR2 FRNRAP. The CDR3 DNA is TGTGCTAGTGGTTTGGTACGGGACAGGAGCTACGAGCAGTACTTC. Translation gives CASGLVRDRSYEQYF.